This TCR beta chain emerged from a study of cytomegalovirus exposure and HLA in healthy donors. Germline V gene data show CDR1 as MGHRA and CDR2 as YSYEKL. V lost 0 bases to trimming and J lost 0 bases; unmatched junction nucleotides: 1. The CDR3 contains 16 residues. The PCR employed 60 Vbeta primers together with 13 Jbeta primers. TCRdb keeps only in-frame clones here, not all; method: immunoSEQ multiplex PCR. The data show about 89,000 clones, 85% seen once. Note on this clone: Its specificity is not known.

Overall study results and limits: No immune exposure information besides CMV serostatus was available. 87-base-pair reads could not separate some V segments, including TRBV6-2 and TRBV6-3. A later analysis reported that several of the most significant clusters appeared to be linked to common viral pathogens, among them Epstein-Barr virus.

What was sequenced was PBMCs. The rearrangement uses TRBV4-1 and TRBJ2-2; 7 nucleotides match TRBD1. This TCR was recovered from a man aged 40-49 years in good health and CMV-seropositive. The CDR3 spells CASSQDGTANTGELFF. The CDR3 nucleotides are TGCGCCAGCAGCCAAGACGGGACAGCGAACACCGGGGAGCTGTTTTTT.